One sample yielded the 3 T cell receptor beta chains listed below, sequenced in a study of prognosis after radiotherapy for stage I lung cancer. It was by two-round multiplex PCR that TCR beta CDR3 was amplified from genomic DNA. TRBV and TRBJ genes each had their own specific primers in first-round PCR. TCRdb reprocessed the multiplex PCR reads via MiXCR and lists one record per CDR3 protein. The table records 12,000 to 15,000 distinct CDR3 sequences, approximately 50% of them present only once. The sequencing used PBMCs, collected before or after stereotactic body radiation therapy (not recorded which). The receptors were sampled from a donor over 45 with non-small cell lung cancer.

The chain is built from TRBV6-2 or TRBV6-3 and TRBJ2-2; D not certain. CDR1 is MNHEY, CDR2 SVGEGT, per germline. This CDR3 is 16 amino acids long. Trimming removed 7 bases from V and 3 bases from J, with 18 bases in between. The CDR3 sequence: CASMQGSVGYTGELFF. CDR3 sequence (DNA): TGTGCCAGCATGCAAGGGTCTGTGGGTTACACCGGGGAGCTGTTTTTT.

This clonotype was observed at least ten times. The CDR3 region has the DNA TGTGCCAGCGGGTTAGGTCTCGATGAGCAGTTCTTC. Its translation is CASGLGLDEQFF. The rearrangement uses TRBV2 and TRBJ2-1; D unresolved. The CDR3 extends over 12 amino acids. V was trimmed by 8 bases and J by 8 bases, leaving 13 bases between them. Germline V gene sequence: CDR1 SNHLY, CDR2 FYNNEI.

This clonotype was found a few times. CDR3 sequence: CASSLQGAASGNTIYF. Here the CDR3 DNA reads TGTGCCAGCAGTTTGCAAGGGGCTGCCTCTGGAAACACCATATATTTT. The chain combines TRBV12-3 or TRBV12-4 with TRBJ1-3, with D possibly being TRBD1 (5 bases). Trimming removed 3 bases from V and 0 bases from J, with 12 bases in between. The CDR3 contains 16 residues.